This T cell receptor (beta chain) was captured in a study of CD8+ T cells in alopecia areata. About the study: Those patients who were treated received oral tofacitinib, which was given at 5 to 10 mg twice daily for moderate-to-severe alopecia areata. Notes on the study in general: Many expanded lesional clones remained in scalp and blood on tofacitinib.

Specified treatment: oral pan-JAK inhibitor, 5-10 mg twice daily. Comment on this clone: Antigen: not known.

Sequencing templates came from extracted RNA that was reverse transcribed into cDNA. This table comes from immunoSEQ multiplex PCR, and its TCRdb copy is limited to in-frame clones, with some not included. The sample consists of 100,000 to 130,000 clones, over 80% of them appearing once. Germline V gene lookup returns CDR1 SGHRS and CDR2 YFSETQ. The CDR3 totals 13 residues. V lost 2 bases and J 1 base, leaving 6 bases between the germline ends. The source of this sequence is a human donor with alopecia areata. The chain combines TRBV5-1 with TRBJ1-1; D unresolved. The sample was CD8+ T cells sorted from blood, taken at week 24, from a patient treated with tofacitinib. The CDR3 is CASSFVPNTEAFF. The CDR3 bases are TGCGCCAGCAGCTTCGTGCCGAACACTGAAGCTTTCTTT. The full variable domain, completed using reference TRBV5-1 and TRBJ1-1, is KAGVTQTPRYLIKTRGQQVTLSCSPISGHRSVSWYQQTPGQGLQFLFEYFSETQRNKGNFPGRFSGRQFSNSRSEMNVSTLELGDSALYLCASSFVPNTEAFFGQGTRLTVV.